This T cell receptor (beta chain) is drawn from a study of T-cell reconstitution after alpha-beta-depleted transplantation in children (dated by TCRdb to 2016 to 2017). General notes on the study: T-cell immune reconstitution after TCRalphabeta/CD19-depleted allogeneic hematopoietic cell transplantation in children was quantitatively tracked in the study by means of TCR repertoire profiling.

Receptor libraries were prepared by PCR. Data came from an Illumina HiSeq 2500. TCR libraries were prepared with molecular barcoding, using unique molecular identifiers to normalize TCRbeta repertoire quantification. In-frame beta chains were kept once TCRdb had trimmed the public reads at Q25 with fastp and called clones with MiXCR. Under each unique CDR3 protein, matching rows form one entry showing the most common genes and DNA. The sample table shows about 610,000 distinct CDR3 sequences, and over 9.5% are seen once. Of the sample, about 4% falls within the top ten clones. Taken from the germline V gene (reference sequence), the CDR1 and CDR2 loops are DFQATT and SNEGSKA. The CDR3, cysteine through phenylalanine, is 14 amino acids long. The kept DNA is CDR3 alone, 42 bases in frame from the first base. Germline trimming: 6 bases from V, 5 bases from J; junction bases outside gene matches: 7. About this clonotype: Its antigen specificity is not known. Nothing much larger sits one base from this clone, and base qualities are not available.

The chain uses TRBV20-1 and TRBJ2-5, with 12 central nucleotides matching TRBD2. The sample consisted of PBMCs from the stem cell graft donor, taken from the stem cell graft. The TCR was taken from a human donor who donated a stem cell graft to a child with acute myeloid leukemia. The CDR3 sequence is CSARLAGVEETQYF. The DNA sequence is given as TGCAGTGCGCGACTAGCGGGAGTAGAGGAGACCCAGTACTTC.